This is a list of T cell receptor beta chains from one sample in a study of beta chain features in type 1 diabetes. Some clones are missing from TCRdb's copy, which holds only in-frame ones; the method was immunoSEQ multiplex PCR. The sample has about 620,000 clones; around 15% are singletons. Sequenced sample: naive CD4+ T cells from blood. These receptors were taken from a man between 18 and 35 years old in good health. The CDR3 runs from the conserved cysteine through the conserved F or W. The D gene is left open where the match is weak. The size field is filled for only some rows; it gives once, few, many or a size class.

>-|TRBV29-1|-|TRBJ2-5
TGCAGCGTGGGGGGACGGTTGAAAGAGACCCAGTACTTC
CSVGGRLKETQYF
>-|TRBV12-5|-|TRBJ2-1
TGTGCTAGTGGATCCGACAAGGGGAGCGACCACTCTCGTGTGAATGAGCAGTTCTTC
CASGSDKGSDHSRVNEQFF
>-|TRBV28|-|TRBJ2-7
TGTGCCAGCAGTTATTCGAGTCCAGGGCACTACGAGCAGTACTTC
CASSYSSPGHYEQYF
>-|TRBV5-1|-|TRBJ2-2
TGCGCCAGCAGCTTGGTACAGGACGCCGGGGAGCTGTTTTTT
CASSLVQDAGELFF
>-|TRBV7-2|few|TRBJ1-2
TGTGCCAGCGTGACGGCGGCAGGCGAGTGGAGGGGCTACACCTTC
CASVTAAGEWRGYTF
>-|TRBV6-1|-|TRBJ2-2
TGTGCCAGCAGATTTGAAGGGACAATCCCCGGGGAGCTGTTTTTT
CASRFEGTIPGELFF
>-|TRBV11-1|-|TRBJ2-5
TGTGCCAGCAGTAAGAGGTTCAAAGAGACCCAGTACTTC
CASSKRFKETQYF
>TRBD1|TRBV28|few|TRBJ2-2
TGTGCTGGGGGACAGACGAACACCGGGGAGCTGTTTTTT
CAGGQTNTGELFF
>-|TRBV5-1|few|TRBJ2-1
TGCGCCAGCAGCTTGCGGCTAGCGCACTACAATGAGCAGTTCTTC
CASSLRLAHYNEQFF
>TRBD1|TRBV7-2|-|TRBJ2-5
TGTGCCAGCAGCGCAGGGACAGGCCAAGAGACCCAGTACTTC
CASSAGTGQETQYF
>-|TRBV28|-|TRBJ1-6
TGTGCCAGCAGTCTCGGGCTTCGAATTAGGAGTAATTCACCCCTCCACTTT
CASSLGLRIRSNSPLHF
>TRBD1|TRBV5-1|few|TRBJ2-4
TGCGCCAGCAGCTTGGCAGGGGGCATAGCCAAAAACATTCAGTACTTC
CASSLAGGIAKNIQYF
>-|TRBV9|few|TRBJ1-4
TGTGCCAGCAGCGGCTCGCATTGGGATGAAAAACTGTTTTTT
CASSGSHWDEKLFF
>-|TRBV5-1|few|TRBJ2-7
TGCGCCAGCAGCCCTGGTGGCGCCCCGGCCTTAGAGCAGTACTTC
CASSPGGAPALEQYF
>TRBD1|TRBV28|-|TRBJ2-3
TGTGCCAGCAGTCTGTCCTACAGGGGTGATACGCAGTATTTT
CASSLSYRGDTQYF
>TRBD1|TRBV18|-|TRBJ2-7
TGTGCCAGCTCACCGCAGGGGACAGGGTCCTACGAGCAGTACTTC
CASSPQGTGSYEQYF
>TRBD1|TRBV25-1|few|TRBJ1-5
TGTGCCAGCAGTGACGGGAAGGGGACAGGGCGGAATCAGCCCCAGCATTTT
CASSDGKGTGRNQPQHF
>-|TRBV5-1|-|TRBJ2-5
TGCGCCAGCAGCGCCGGACAAGTCCAAGAGACCCAGTACTTC
CASSAGQVQETQYF
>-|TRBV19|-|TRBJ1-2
TGTGCCAGTAGTATCGCCTGGGCTCCCTATGGCTACACCTTC
CASSIAWAPYGYTF
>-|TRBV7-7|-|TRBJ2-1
TGTGCTAGCAGCTCCAAGTTTGGGGACGGATGTAGGAATGAGCAGTTCTTC
CASSSKFGDGCRNEQFF
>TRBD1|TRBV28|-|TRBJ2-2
TGTGCCAGCAGTGTACAGGGGGCGAACACCGGGGAGCTGTTTTTT
CASSVQGANTGELFF
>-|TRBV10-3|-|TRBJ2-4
TGTGCCATCAGTGAGTCGGCGGGGTGGGGGAACATTCAGTACTTC
CAISESAGWGNIQYF
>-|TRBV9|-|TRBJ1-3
TGTGCCAGCAGCCCCCAAGTCAATGGAAACACCATATATTTT
CASSPQVNGNTIYF
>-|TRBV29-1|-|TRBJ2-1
TGCAGCGTTCTGACGAGCTCCTACAATGAGCAGTTCTTC
CSVLTSSYNEQFF
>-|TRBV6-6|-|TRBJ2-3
TGTGCCAGCAGTTACGCCCCTAGCACAGATACGCAGTATTTT
CASSYAPSTDTQYF
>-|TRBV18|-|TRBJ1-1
TGTGCCAGCTCACCACCTGGTAGAGGGGGAGGCACTGAAGCTTTCTTT
CASSPPGRGGGTEAFF
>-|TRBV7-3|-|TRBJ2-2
TGTGCCAGCAGCTTGGAGGGATCGACCGGGGAGCTGTTTTTT
CASSLEGSTGELFF
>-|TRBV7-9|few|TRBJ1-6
TGTGCCAGCTCACCGGGAGCGAAATCACCCCTCCACTTT
CASSPGAKSPLHF
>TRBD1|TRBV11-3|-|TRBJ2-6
TGTGCCAGCAGCTCGAGGGGCCGGGACAGTGAACACTCTGGGGCCAACGTCCTGACTTTC
CASSSRGRDSEHSGANVLTF
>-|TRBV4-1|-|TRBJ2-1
TGCGCCAGCAGCCTCCCAGTCGGGCAGTATCGTTGGCAGTTCTTC
CASSLPVGQYRWQFF
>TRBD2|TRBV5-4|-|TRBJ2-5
TGTGCCAGCAGCTTGAAGGTAGCGGGAAGACAAGAGACCCAGTACTTC
CASSLKVAGRQETQYF
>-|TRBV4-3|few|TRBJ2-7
TGCGCCAGCAGCCGAAGGTTACTAGCCTCCGAGCAGTACTTC
CASSRRLLASEQYF
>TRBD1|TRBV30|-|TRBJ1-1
TGTGCCTTAACAGGGGTCACTGAAGCTTTCTTT
CALTGVTEAFF
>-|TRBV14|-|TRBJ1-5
TGTGCCAGCAGCCAAGATCTGGGTCAGCCCCAGCATTTT
CASSQDLGQPQHF
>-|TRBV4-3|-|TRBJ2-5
TGCGCCAGCAGCCAAGATTGGCAGGGGCTGCAAGAGACCCAGTACTTC
CASSQDWQGLQETQYF
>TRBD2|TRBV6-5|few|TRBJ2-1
TGTGCCAGCAGTTTTAGGACTAGCGGGGTTCATGAGCAGTTCTTC
CASSFRTSGVHEQFF
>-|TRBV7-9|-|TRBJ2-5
TGTGCCAGCAGCTTGACTCCCTCGTTGGAGACCCAGTACTTC
CASSLTPSLETQYF
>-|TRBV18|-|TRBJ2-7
TGTGCCAGCTCATTCTACAGGGACCTCGGCGAGCAGTACTTC
CASSFYRDLGEQYF
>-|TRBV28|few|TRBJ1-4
TGTGCCAGCAGTTTTGTAGTGTCCAGGGAGTTGACTAATGAAAAACTGTTTTTT
CASSFVVSRELTNEKLFF
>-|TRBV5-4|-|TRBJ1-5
TGTGCCAGCAGCCCTATCGGGCGGAAGATCAATCAGCCCCAGCATTTT
CASSPIGRKINQPQHF